This TCR beta chain is drawn from a study of blood T cell repertoires in COVID-19. The CDR3 contains 14 residues. V lost 4 bases, J lost 4 bases, and 6 bases stayed unmatched. CDR1 and CDR2 (germline): KGHSH, LQKENI. Generated by immunoSEQ multiplex PCR, the TCRdb table keeps only in-frame clones and is missing some. The table has over 250,000 clones, roughly 86% seen once. The chain combines TRBV18 with TRBJ2-7; TRBD2 matches 8 bases. Sequenced sample: peripheral blood. The sequence was collected from a man aged 40-49 years who had recovered from COVID-19. The CDR3 DNA sequence: TGTGCCAGCTCACGGAGCGGGAGAGAGTACGAGCAGTACTTC. It yields the protein CASSRSGREYEQYF.